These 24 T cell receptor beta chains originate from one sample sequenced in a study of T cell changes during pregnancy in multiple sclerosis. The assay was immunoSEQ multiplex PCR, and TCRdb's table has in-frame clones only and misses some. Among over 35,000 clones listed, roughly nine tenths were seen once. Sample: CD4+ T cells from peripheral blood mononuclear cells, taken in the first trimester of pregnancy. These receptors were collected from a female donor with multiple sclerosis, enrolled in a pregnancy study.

The CDR3 here is CASSDPQGSGNTIYF. In DNA form, the CDR3 reads TGTGCCAGCAGTGACCCCCAGGGATCTGGAAACACCATATATTTT. The V and J genes are TRBV2 and TRBJ1-3, with D possibly TRBD1 on 5 matching bases. V gave up 3 bases and J gave up 1 base, with 10 bases separating them. From germline, CDR1 is SNHLY and CDR2 FYNNEI. This CDR3 has 15 amino acids.

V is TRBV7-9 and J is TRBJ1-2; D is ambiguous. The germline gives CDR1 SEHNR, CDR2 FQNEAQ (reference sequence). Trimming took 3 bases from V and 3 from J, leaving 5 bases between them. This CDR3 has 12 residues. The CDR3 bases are TGTGCCAGCAGCTTTATTTACTATGGCTACACCTTC. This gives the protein CASSFIYYGYTF.

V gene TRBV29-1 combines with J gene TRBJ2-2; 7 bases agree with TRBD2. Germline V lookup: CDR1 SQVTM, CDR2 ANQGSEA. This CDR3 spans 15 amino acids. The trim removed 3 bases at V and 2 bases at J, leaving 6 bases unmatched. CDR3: CSVEEGGSNTGELFF. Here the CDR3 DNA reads TGCAGCGTTGAGGAGGGCGGGAGTAACACCGGGGAGCTGTTTTTT.

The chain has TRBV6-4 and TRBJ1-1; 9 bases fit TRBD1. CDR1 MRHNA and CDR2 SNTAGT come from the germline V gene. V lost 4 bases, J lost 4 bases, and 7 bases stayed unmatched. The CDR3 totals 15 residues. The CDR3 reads CASSVGTGFTTEAFF. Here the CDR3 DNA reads TGTGCCAGCAGTGTCGGGACAGGGTTTACCACTGAAGCTTTCTTT.

CDR3 amino acids: CAIKSGGSGITGELFF. The CDR3 DNA follows: TGTGCCATCAAGAGCGGGGGGTCGGGCATCACCGGGGAGCTGTTTTTT. The chain recombines TRBV10-3 with TRBJ2-2; 9 bases agree with TRBD2. CDR1 is ENHRY, CDR2 SYGVKD, per germline. With V trimmed by 7 bases and J by 4 bases, 10 bases remained unmatched. The CDR3 has 16 residues.

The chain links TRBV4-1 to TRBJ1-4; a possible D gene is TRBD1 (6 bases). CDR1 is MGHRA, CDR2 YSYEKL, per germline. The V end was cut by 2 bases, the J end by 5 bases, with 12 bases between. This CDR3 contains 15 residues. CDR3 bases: TGCGCCAGCAGCCAACTTGGGGGCCGAAATGAAAAACTGTTTTTT. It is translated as CASSQLGGRNEKLFF.

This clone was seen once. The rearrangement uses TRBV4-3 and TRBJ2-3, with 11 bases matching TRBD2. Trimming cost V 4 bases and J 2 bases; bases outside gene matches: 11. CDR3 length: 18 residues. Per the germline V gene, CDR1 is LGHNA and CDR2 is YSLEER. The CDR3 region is CASSPTRLAGTNTDTQYF. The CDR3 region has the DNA TGCGCCAGCAGCCCCACCCGACTAGCGGGGACGAACACAGATACGCAGTATTTT.

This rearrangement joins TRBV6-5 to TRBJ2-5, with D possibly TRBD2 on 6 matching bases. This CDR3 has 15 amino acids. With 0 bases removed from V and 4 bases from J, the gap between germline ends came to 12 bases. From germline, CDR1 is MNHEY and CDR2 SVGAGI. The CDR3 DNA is TGTGCCAGCAGTTACTCGAGGAGGGAGCGAGAGACCCAGTACTTC. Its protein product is CASSYSRRERETQYF.

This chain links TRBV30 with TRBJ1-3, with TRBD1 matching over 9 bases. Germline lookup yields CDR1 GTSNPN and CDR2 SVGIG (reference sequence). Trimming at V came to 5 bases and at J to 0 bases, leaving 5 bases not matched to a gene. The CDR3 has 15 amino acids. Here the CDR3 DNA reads TGTGCCTGGCGATACAGGGGGCTCTCTGGAAACACCATATATTTT. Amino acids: CAWRYRGLSGNTIYF.

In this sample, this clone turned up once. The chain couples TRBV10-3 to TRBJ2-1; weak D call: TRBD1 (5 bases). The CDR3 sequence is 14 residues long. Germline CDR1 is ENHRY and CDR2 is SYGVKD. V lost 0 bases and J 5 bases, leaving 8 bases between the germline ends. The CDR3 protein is CAISESTGDNEQFF. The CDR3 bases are TGTGCCATCAGTGAGTCCACAGGAGACAATGAGCAGTTCTTC.

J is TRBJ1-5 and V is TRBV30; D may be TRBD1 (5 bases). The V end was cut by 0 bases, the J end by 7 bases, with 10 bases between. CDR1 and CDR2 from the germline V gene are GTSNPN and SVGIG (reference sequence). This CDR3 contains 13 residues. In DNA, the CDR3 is TGTGCCTGGAGTGTACAGGCAGAGCAGCCCCAGCATTTT. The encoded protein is CAWSVQAEQPQHF.

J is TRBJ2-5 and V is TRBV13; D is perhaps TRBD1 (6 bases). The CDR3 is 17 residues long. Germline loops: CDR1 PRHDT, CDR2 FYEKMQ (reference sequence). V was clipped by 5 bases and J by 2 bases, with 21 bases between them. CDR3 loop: CASSQRDTEPTQETQYF. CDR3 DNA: TGTGCCAGCAGCCAGAGGGACACTGAACCTACGCAAGAGACCCAGTACTTC.

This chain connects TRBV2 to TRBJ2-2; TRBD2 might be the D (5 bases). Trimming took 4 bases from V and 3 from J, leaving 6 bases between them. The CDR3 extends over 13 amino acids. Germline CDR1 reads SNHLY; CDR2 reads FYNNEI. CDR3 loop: CASSGEYTGELFF. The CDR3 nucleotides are TGTGCCAGCAGTGGGGAGTACACCGGGGAGCTGTTTTTT.

Here the CDR3 reads CASSSLYRDTEAFF. CDR3 bases: TGTGCCAGCAGCAGCTTATACAGGGACACTGAAGCTTTCTTT. The chain has TRBV14 and TRBJ1-1; possible D gene TRBD1, 6 bases. With 5 bases removed from V and 3 bases from J, the gap between germline ends came to 13 bases. Germline CDR1 and CDR2: SGHDN and FVKESK. This CDR3 is built from 14 residues.

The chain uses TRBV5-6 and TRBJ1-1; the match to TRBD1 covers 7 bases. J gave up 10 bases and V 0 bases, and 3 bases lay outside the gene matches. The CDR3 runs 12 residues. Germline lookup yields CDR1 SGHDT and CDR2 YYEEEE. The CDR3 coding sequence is TGTGCCAGCAGCTTGGGACAGGGCTCAGCTTTCTTT. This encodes CASSLGQGSAFF.

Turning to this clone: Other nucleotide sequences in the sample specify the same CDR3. The CDR3 coding sequence is TGTGCCAGCAGTGCTTTGGGGGGTACTGAAGCTTTCTTT. This translates into CASSALGGTEAFF. The chain couples TRBV6-1 to TRBJ1-1; D is perhaps TRBD1 (5 bases). Between the trimmed V and J ends, which lost 4 bases and 5 bases, there was a span of 11 bases. Germline loops: CDR1 MNHNS, CDR2 SASEGT. The CDR3 consists of 13 residues.

CDR3 region: CATSRDQGAGGVRNTEAFF. The DNA for the CDR3 is TGTGCCACCAGCAGAGATCAGGGGGCAGGGGGCGTTAGGAACACTGAAGCTTTCTTT. The V call is TRBV15, the J call TRBJ1-1; 8 bases match TRBD1. This CDR3 contains 19 residues. Germline V gene sequence: CDR1 LNHNV, CDR2 YYDKDF (reference sequence). V dropped 0 bases and J dropped 1; count of bases not matched to a gene: 13.

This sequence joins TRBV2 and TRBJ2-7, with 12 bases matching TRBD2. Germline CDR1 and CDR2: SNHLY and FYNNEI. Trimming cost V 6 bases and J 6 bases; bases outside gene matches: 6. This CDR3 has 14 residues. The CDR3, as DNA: TGTGCCAGCAGACCGGGACTAGCGGGCTTCGAGCAGTACTTC. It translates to CASRPGLAGFEQYF.

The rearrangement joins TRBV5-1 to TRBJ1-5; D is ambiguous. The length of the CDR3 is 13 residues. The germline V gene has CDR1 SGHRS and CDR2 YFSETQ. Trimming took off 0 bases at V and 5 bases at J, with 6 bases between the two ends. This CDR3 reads CASSLDADQPQHF. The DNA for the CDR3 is TGCGCCAGCAGCTTGGATGCGGATCAGCCCCAGCATTTT.

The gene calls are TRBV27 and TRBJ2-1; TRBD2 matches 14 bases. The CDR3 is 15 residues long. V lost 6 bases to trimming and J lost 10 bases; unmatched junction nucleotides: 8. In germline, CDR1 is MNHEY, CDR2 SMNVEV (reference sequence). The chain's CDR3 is CASRYGTSGSWEQFF. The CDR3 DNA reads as TGTGCCAGCAGGTACGGGACTAGCGGGAGCTGGGAGCAGTTCTTC.

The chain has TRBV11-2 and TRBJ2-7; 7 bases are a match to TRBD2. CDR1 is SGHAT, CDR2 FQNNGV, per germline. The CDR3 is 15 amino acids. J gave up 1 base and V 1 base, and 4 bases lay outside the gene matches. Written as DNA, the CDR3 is TGTGCCAGCAGCTTAGTCCCGGGGGGTTCCTACGAGCAGTACTTC. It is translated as CASSLVPGGSYEQYF.

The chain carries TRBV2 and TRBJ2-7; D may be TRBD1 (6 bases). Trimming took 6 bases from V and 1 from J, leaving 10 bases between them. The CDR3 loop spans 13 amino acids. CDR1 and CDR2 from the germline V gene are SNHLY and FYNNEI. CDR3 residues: CASSGQTSYEQYF. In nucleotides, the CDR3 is TGTGCCAGCAGCGGACAGACTTCCTACGAGCAGTACTTC.

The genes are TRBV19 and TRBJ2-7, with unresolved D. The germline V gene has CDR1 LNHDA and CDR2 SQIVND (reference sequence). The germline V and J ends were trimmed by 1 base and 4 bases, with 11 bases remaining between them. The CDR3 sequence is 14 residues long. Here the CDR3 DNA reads TGTGCCAGTAGTATAGGCGGATCACTTTACGAGCAGTACTTC. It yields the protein CASSIGGSLYEQYF.

CDR3 DNA sequence: TGTGCCGGGCAATCCGGGACAGGGGGGAATCAGCCCCAGCATTTT. Its protein is CAGQSGTGGNQPQHF. The genes are TRBV6-1 and TRBJ1-5; 11 positions match TRBD1. Trimming took 11 bases from V and 4 from J; bases not matched to a gene: 10. This CDR3 is built from 15 residues. Germline values: CDR1 MNHNS, CDR2 SASEGT.